This T cell receptor beta chain was sequenced for a study of blood T cell repertoires in COVID-19. Overall study context: Donors in the United States, Italy and Spain gave samples during acute or convalescent COVID-19. T cells, B-cell-depleted T cells, or PBMCs supplied cDNA or gDNA.

Original methodology: It was from reference gene primer amplification that nucleated cell counts were estimated. Using immunoSEQ multiplex PCR, the repertoire was profiled, and TCRdb retains in-frame clones only, with some absent. From that table come the V and J calls and clone size; the DNA was used to work out D and trimming. This table holds about 250,000 clones, approximately 80% found once. Deletions cut 0 bases from V and 8 bases from J, with 13 bases between. The CDR3 length is 15 residues. Looked up from germline, CDR1 is KGHSH and CDR2 is LQKENI. This clone was recorded only once. The sequence was obtained from a man in his forties or fifties with acute or convalescent COVID-19. Material: peripheral blood. The chain has TRBV18 and TRBJ1-4, with D perhaps matching TRBD1 (6 bases). CDR3 loop: CASSPPNGGQEKLFF. CDR3 sequence (DNA): TGTGCCAGCTCACCACCGAACGGGGGGCAGGAAAAACTGTTTTTT.